The 22 T cell receptor beta chains below all came from one sample that was sequenced in a study of response to subunit inactivated influenza vaccine. MiXCR, applied by TCRdb to the RT-PCR reads, yields one record per CDR3 protein. Of 600,000 to 850,000 distinct CDR3 sequences detected, 14% appear once; the ten largest clones hold approximately 7.6%. Sequences were derived from PBMCs from blood, sampled 14 to 15 days before vaccination. The receptors stem from a man aged 45-65 years who received an inactivated influenza vaccine.

This clonotype was picked up a small number of times. The chain uses TRBV15 and TRBJ2-3; 8 bases map to TRBD2. The CDR3 consists of 15 residues. J was trimmed by 7 bases and V by 3 bases; bases with no gene match: 9. Germline CDR1 and CDR2: LNHNV and YYDKDF (reference sequence). The CDR3 bases are TGTGCCACCAGCAGTGATACGGGGGGGGCACATACGCAGTATTTT. It yields the protein CATSSDTGGAHTQYF.

The J gene is TRBJ2-7, the V gene TRBV28, with TRBD1 identical over 11 bases. CDR1 and CDR2 (germline): MDHEN, SYDVKM. The CDR3 runs to 15 residues. V was clipped by 6 bases and J by 5 bases; unmatched bases: 9. The CDR3 loop reads CASSGSRDRGNEQYF. Written as DNA, the CDR3 is TGTGCCAGCAGCGGAAGCCGGGACAGGGGGAACGAGCAGTACTTC.

The chain employs TRBV11-1 and TRBJ2-6, with 8 nucleotides matching TRBD2. Germline CDR1 SGHAT, CDR2 FQDESV (reference sequence). The CDR3 sequence is 20 residues long. With V trimmed by 1 base and J by 0 bases, 11 bases remained unmatched. CDR3 region: CASSLVGGRPHSSGANVLTF. CDR3 sequence (DNA): TGTGCCAGCAGCTTAGTTGGCGGGAGGCCTCATAGCTCTGGGGCCAACGTCCTGACTTTC.

This clonotype was detected a few times. The chain couples TRBV7-9 to TRBJ2-7; D might be TRBD1 (5 bases). Germline-derived CDR1 and CDR2 are SEHNR and FQNEAQ (reference sequence). This CDR3 has 15 amino acids. V was shortened by 1 base and J by 5 bases, with 15 bases between the two germline ends. The CDR3, as DNA: TGTGCCAGCAGCTTAGTCGGTTCAGGGTACAACGAGCAGTACTTC. Residues: CASSLVGSGYNEQYF.

The gene calls are TRBV7-2 and TRBJ2-1; TRBD2 matches 14 bases. The CDR3 has 14 amino acids. The germline V gene has CDR1 SGHTA and CDR2 FQGNSA. J gave up 12 bases and V 5 bases, and 6 bases lay outside the gene matches. The CDR3 DNA follows: TGTGCCAGCAGCACGGGACTAGCGGGAGCTTGGCAGTTCTTC. This translates into CASSTGLAGAWQFF.

This clonotype occurred many times. The genes are TRBV4-3 and TRBJ2-7; 8 bases agree with TRBD1. J gave up 5 bases and V 0 bases, and 6 bases lay outside the gene matches. The CDR3 has 15 amino acids. Per the germline V gene, CDR1 is LGHNA and CDR2 is YSLEER. For the CDR3, the DNA is TGCGCCAGCAGCCAAGATTACAGGGGGTTCAACGAGCAGTACTTC. Translating it yields CASSQDYRGFNEQYF.

This clonotype was seen a few times. The chain recombines TRBV5-6 with TRBJ2-7; 11 bases align to TRBD2. The CDR3 extends over 14 amino acids. The V segment lost 4 bases and the J segment 5 bases; nucleotides outside the gene matches: 5. Per the germline V gene, CDR1 is SGHDT and CDR2 is YYEEEE. CDR3 DNA sequence: TGTGCCAGCAGCGGAACTAGCGGGAGCGACGAGCAGTACTTC. Amino acid sequence: CASSGTSGSDEQYF.

This clonotype was counted only a few times. The J gene is TRBJ1-1, the V gene TRBV29-1, with TRBD1 identical over 7 bases. Per the germline V gene, CDR1 is SQVTM and CDR2 is ANQGSEA. The CDR3 loop spans 14 amino acids. With 8 bases clipped from V and 0 bases from J, the junction kept 9 bases outside the gene matches. The CDR3 here is CSPDRVRMNTEAFF. The CDR3 DNA is TGCAGCCCTGACAGGGTCCGAATGAACACTGAAGCTTTCTTT.

V and J are TRBV5-5 and TRBJ1-2; D is undetermined. This CDR3 is built from 13 residues. CDR1 and CDR2 (germline): SGHKS, YYEKEE (reference sequence). The V gene lost 4 bases and the J gene lost 4 bases, with 11 bases spanning the gap. The CDR3 loop reads CASSLRVTYGYTF. The CDR3 bases are TGTGCCAGCAGCCTGAGGGTCACCTATGGCTACACCTTC. The complete variable domain, with remaining parts taken from reference TRBV5-5 and TRBJ1-2, reads DAGVTQSPTHLIKTRGQQVTLRCSPISGHKSVSWYQQVLGQGPQFIFQYYEKEERGRGNFPDRFSARQFPNYSSELNVNALLLGDSALYLCASSLRVTYGYTFGSGTRLTVV.

V is TRBV4-2 and J is TRBJ2-1; 8 bases agree with TRBD2. J was trimmed by 1 base and V by 1 base; bases with no gene match: 3. The CDR3 runs to 16 residues. Germline values: CDR1 LGHNA, CDR2 YNFKEQ. CDR3 protein: CASSQVAGRSYNEQFF. CDR3 nucleotide sequence: TGTGCCAGCAGCCAAGTAGCGGGACGATCCTACAATGAGCAGTTCTTC.

The V and J genes are TRBV29-1 and TRBJ1-2; D is perhaps TRBD1 (6 bases). The CDR3 length is 14 residues. The germline V gene has CDR1 SQVTM and CDR2 ANQGSEA. V dropped 7 bases and J dropped 4 bases, with 19 bases sitting between them. CDR3 sequence (DNA): TGCAGCGCCATTATTGGGGGGCACATCTATGGCTACACCTTC. Protein sequence: CSAIIGGHIYGYTF.

In its sample, this clonotype was seen a few times. The gene calls are TRBV9 and TRBJ1-3; no clear D gene. CDR1 is SGDLS, CDR2 YYNGEE, per germline. The V end was cut by 2 bases, the J end by 4 bases, with 10 bases between. The length of the CDR3 is 14 residues. The CDR3: CASSVESGGNTIYF. CDR3 DNA: TGTGCCAGCAGCGTGGAAAGCGGGGGAAACACCATATATTTT.

The table lists this clonotype with a few counts. The gene calls are TRBV5-1 and TRBJ2-2, with a tentative D call TRBD1 (7 bases). CDR1 is SGHRS and CDR2 is YFSETQ in the germline V gene. The CDR3 length is 15 residues. Trimming shortened V by 3 bases and J by 1 base, and 10 bases separated the two germline ends. CDR3: CASSWGDRNTGELFF. In DNA form, the CDR3 reads TGCGCCAGCAGCTGGGGGGACAGGAACACCGGGGAGCTGTTTTTT.

This clonotype has just a few counts. The V call is TRBV11-2, the J call TRBJ2-4; D is possibly TRBD1 (5 bases). Germline CDR1 and CDR2: SGHAT and FQNNGV. CDR3 size: 14 residues. V lost 3 bases and J lost 7, with 13 bases in between. In DNA form, the CDR3 reads TGTGCCAGCAGCTTCGCAGGGATGGAGAACATTCAGTACTTC. It translates to CASSFAGMENIQYF. Drawing the rest from reference TRBV11-2 and TRBJ2-4, the complete variable domain is EAGVAQSPRYKIIEKRQSVAFWCNPISGHATLYWYQQILGQGPKLLIQFQNNGVVDDSQLPKDRFSAERLKGVDSTLKIQPAKLEDSAVYLCASSFAGMENIQYFGAGTRLSVL.

The V gene is TRBV5-5, the J gene TRBJ2-1; D may be TRBD1 (7 bases). CDR1 and CDR2 (germline): SGHKS, YYEKEE (reference sequence). The CDR3 has 14 amino acids. With 2 bases removed from V and 6 bases from J, the gap between germline ends came to 12 bases. The CDR3 is CASSFGRDSNEQFF. In DNA form, the CDR3 reads TGTGCCAGCAGCTTCGGGCGGGACAGCAATGAGCAGTTCTTC.

A few counts support this clonotype. The rearrangement uses TRBV7-2 and TRBJ2-1, with 14 bases fitting TRBD2. V dropped 5 bases and J dropped 2; count of bases not matched to a gene: 5. The CDR3 consists of 17 residues. Germline CDR1 SGHTA, CDR2 FQGNSA. CDR3 in DNA: TGTGCCAGCAGCCAGGGACTAGCGGGAGTAACCTACAATGAGCAGTTCTTC. It encodes CASSQGLAGVTYNEQFF.

This clonotype was counted a few times. This chain connects TRBV7-9 to TRBJ1-4, with unresolved D. V was pared by 2 bases and J by 4 bases, with 11 bases between. The CDR3 runs 15 residues. CDR1 SEHNR and CDR2 FQNEAQ come from the germline V gene (reference sequence). The CDR3 loop is CASSLRQARNEKLFF. CDR3 bases: TGTGCCAGCAGCTTACGACAAGCCCGTAATGAAAAACTGTTTTTT.

J is TRBJ1-5 and V is TRBV20-1, with 10 bases matching TRBD1. The CDR3 length is 16 residues. CDR1 is DFQATT and CDR2 is SNEGSKA in the germline V gene (reference sequence). V dropped 0 bases and J dropped 0; count of bases not matched to a gene: 2. CDR3 loop: CSAREWDRGSNQPQHF. The CDR3 DNA reads TGCAGTGCTAGAGAATGGGACAGGGGTAGCAATCAGCCCCAGCATTTT.

The sample holds a few counts of this clonotype. CDR3: CASSLQAGGAVAKNIQYF. The CDR3 DNA is TGTGCCAGCAGTTTACAGGCGGGGGGCGCAGTGGCCAAAAACATTCAGTACTTC. The chain uses TRBV11-2 and TRBJ2-4; 8 bases line up with TRBD2. The length of the CDR3 is 18 residues. Germline CDR1 reads SGHAT; CDR2 reads FQNNGV. After removal of 6 bases from V and 1 base from J, the junction contained 14 bases not matched to a gene.

CDR3 in amino acids: CASSFREGVQETQYF. The CDR3 DNA follows: TGCGCCAGCAGCTTCCGGGAGGGGGTTCAAGAGACCCAGTACTTC. This chain connects TRBV5-1 to TRBJ2-5; 8 bases are a match to TRBD2. V was pared by 2 bases and J by 2 bases, with 5 bases of the junction left unmatched. CDR1 is SGHRS, CDR2 YFSETQ, per germline. This CDR3 has 15 amino acids. The full variable domain, with the rest looked up from reference TRBV5-1 and TRBJ2-5, is KAGVTQTPRYLIKTRGQQVTLSCSPISGHRSVSWYQQTPGQGLQFLFEYFSETQRNKGNFPGRFSGRQFSNSRSEMNVSTLELGDSALYLCASSFREGVQETQYFGPGTRLLVL.

The chain is built from TRBV5-1 and TRBJ2-1, with 8 bases identical to TRBD1. With 4 bases clipped from V and 2 bases from J, the junction kept 11 bases outside the gene matches. The germline gives CDR1 SGHRS, CDR2 YFSETQ. This CDR3 is 17 amino acids long. The CDR3 nucleotides are TGCGCCAGCAGCAGCAGACAGGGGCTAATAGCCTACAATGAGCAGTTCTTC. It codes for CASSSRQGLIAYNEQFF.

A few counts support this clonotype. The chain carries TRBV7-2 and TRBJ2-5, with a possible D match to TRBD2 (6 bases). Between the trimmed V and J ends, which lost 1 base and 7 bases, there was a span of 13 bases. The germline CDR1 and CDR2 sequences are SGHTA and FQGNSA. CDR3 size: 14 residues. The CDR3 spells CASSLDWGDSTQYF. The CDR3 nucleotides read TGTGCCAGCAGCTTAGATTGGGGGGACTCGACCCAGTACTTC.